These T cell receptor beta chains were read from a single sample in a study of HIV-infected patients and healthy controls. TCRdb fed the 5' RACE reads into MiXCR, producing one record per CDR3 protein. The sample includes around 26,000 distinct CDR3 sequences, roughly 7.9% of them seen just once. Specimen: blood. These receptors were obtained from an adult in good health. Each CDR3 is given with its conserved first and last residue. The D gene is left open where the match is weak. Size is omitted from some rows. Given values are once, few, many or a class for expanded clones.

cdr3_length	j_call	v_call	clone_size	d_call	cdr3_aa	cdr3_nt
13	TRBJ1-1	TRBV10-3	.	.	CAISGDSGSEAFF	TGTGCCATCAGTGGGGACTCTGGGAGTGAAGCTTTCTTT
19	TRBJ2-7	TRBV28	many	TRBD1	CASSTNLGTANSISYEQYF	TGTGCCAGCAGTACCAACCTTGGGACAGCCAACTCCATCTCCTACGAGCAGTACTTC
14	TRBJ1-1	TRBV10-1	.	TRBD1	CASSESDRGTEAFF	TGCGCCAGCAGTGAGTCGGACAGGGGCACTGAAGCTTTCTTT
15	TRBJ1-4	TRBV11-1	many	.	CASSFAHATNEKLFF	TGTGCCAGCAGCTTCGCCCATGCAACTAATGAAAAACTGTTTTTT
19	TRBJ2-3	TRBV7-9	many	TRBD2	CASSLTGLAGGPSTDTQYF	TGTGCCAGCAGCCTAACCGGACTAGCGGGGGGCCCCAGCACAGATACGCAGTATTTT
13	TRBJ2-7	TRBV20-1	.	.	CSAPTASSYEQYF	TGCAGTGCCCCGACAGCCAGCTCCTACGAGCAGTACTTC
15	TRBJ1-5	TRBV5-1	many	TRBD1	CASSPSGQGNQPQHF	TGCGCCAGCAGTCCATCAGGACAGGGCAATCAGCCCCAGCATTTT
15	TRBJ2-1	TRBV23-1	many	.	CASSRRQPSFDEQFF	TGCGCCAGCAGTCGGCGACAGCCCTCCTTCGATGAGCAGTTCTTC
14	TRBJ1-4	TRBV29-1	few	.	CSVATGRLGEKLFF	TGCAGCGTCGCTACGGGTCGTCTTGGAGAAAAACTGTTTTTT
17	TRBJ1-2	TRBV14	many	TRBD1	CASSRARITGGDYGYTF	TGTGCCAGCAGCCGAGCAAGGATCACAGGGGGGGACTATGGCTACACCTTC
14	TRBJ2-3	TRBV6-4	many	.	CASSDSQGTDTQYF	TGTGCCAGCAGTGACTCACAGGGCACAGATACGCAGTATTTT
12	TRBJ1-5	TRBV29-1	medium-sized	.	CSGDRSNQPQHF	TGCAGCGGAGACAGATCCAATCAGCCCCAGCATTTT
16	TRBJ1-5	TRBV9	.	.	CASSVAYREHNQPQHF	TGTGCCAGCAGCGTAGCTTACAGGGAGCACAATCAGCCCCAGCATTTT
16	TRBJ2-3	TRBV9	many	.	CASSVGADRSTDTQYF	TGTGCCAGCAGCGTAGGGGCGGATAGAAGCACAGATACGCAGTATTTT
14	TRBJ2-6	TRBV24-1	many	.	CTSSRASGANVLTF	TGTACTAGTAGCAGGGCCTCTGGGGCCAACGTCCTGACTTTC
12	TRBJ2-3	TRBV19	few	.	CASSINRQAQYF	TGTGCCAGTAGTATAAACAGGCAAGCGCAGTATTTT
16	TRBJ1-1	TRBV7-8	many	.	CASSTRNGDLRPEAFF	TGTGCCAGCAGCACCCGCAATGGCGATCTGAGGCCTGAAGCTTTCTTT
17	TRBJ1-6	TRBV5-4	many	TRBD1	CASSLDGSRTGGSPLHF	TGTGCCAGCAGCTTGGACGGGTCCCGGACAGGGGGTTCACCCCTCCACTTT
15	TRBJ1-5	TRBV7-2	many	.	CASSLVWASNQPQHF	TGTGCCAGCAGCTTAGTATGGGCGTCGAATCAGCCCCAGCATTTT
19	TRBJ1-1	TRBV29-1	many	TRBD1	CSVEATKDRRGTWNTEAFF	TGCAGCGTTGAAGCCACCAAGGACAGGAGGGGCACATGGAACACTGAAGCTTTCTTT